This T cell receptor beta chain appears in the sequencing data of a study of blood T cell repertoires in COVID-19. This clone has more than one count but fewer than ten. Germline values: CDR1 MNHEY, CDR2 SVGAGI. The CDR3 totals 14 residues. V was clipped by 0 bases and J by 9 bases, with 11 bases between them. Repertoires were generated with immunoSEQ multiplex PCR, while TCRdb's copy carries only in-frame clones and drops some. The repertoire holds about 55,000 clones, about 85% seen once, with 15% to 20% in the top ten. Source material: peripheral blood. The receptor comes from a human donor in a cohort sampled during active COVID-19. The rearrangement joins TRBV6-5 to TRBJ1-4; no firm D call. As DNA, the CDR3 is TGTGCCAGCAGTTACTCGTCCGGGTCCCAAAAACTGTTTTTT. This translates into CASSYSSGSQKLFF.